Below are 23 T cell receptor beta chains sequenced from a single sample in a study of OX40 agonist ivuxolimab in advanced cancers. Profiled with immunoSEQ multiplex PCR; TCRdb holds only in-frame clones, not every one. This table has fewer than 90,000 clones, roughly 88% appearing once. This material consisted of CD4+ or CD8+ T cells sorted from blood, taken in a trial of the OX40 agonist ivuxolimab. Receptors originate from an adult with an advanced solid tumor such as melanoma, head and neck, liver or kidney cancer.

The J gene is TRBJ1-1, the V gene TRBV2; D not certain. With 3 bases removed from V and 1 base from J, the gap between germline ends came to 15 bases. The CDR3 length is 16 residues. The germline CDR1 and CDR2 sequences are SNHLY and FYNNEI. The CDR3, as DNA: TGTGCCAGCAGTGAGGGATCAGGTATCGGGAACACTGAAGCTTTCTTT. Protein product: CASSEGSGIGNTEAFF.

The chain recombines TRBV19 with TRBJ2-3; TRBD1 might be the D (5 bases). Looked up from germline, CDR1 is LNHDA and CDR2 is SQIVND (reference sequence). The V and J ends lost 4 bases and 4 bases respectively, with 12 bases between them. This CDR3 region has 14 residues. The CDR3: CASSRFRDADTQYF. CDR3 bases: TGTGCCAGTAGTAGGTTCAGGGATGCAGATACGCAGTATTTT.

The chain is built from TRBV6-1 and TRBJ1-4; 9 positions match TRBD1. Trimming took 4 bases from V and 4 from J; bases not matched to a gene: 4. The CDR3 consists of 15 residues. The germline V gene has CDR1 MNHNS and CDR2 SASEGT. The CDR3 DNA is TGTGCCAGCAGTGTCGACAGGGGGGGTAATGAAAAACTGTTTTTT. The encoded protein is CASSVDRGGNEKLFF.

The chain recombines TRBV28 with TRBJ1-1; D may be TRBD1 (6 bases). This CDR3 region has 19 residues. In germline, CDR1 is MDHEN, CDR2 SYDVKM. V dropped 5 bases and J dropped 3 bases, with 28 bases sitting between them. The CDR3 DNA reads TGTGCCAGCAGTCCCTCCCAGGGGCTAGGGACCCTCTGGGACACTGAAGCTTTCTTT. Its translation is CASSPSQGLGTLWDTEAFF.

The J gene is TRBJ2-3, the V gene TRBV9; 8 nucleotides align to TRBD2. Per the germline V gene, CDR1 is SGDLS and CDR2 is YYNGEE. J gave up 3 bases and V 4 bases, and 13 bases lay outside the gene matches. There are 17 residues in the CDR3. The CDR3 nucleotides are TGTGCCAGCAGCTTCCGCCTCGGACTAGCCGAGACAGATACGCAGTATTTT. It yields the protein CASSFRLGLAETDTQYF. Supplemented by reference TRBV9 and TRBJ2-3, the full variable domain reads DSGVTQTPKHLITATGQRVTLRCSPRSGDLSVYWYQQSLDQGLQFLIQYYNGEERAKGNILERFSAQQFPDLHSELNLSSLELGDSALYFCASSFRLGLAETDTQYFGPGTRLTVL.

The chain recombines TRBV6-5 with TRBJ2-5, with D possibly TRBD1 on 6 matching bases. This CDR3 contains 15 residues. Germline assignment: CDR1 MNHEY and CDR2 SVGAGI. The germline V and J ends were trimmed by 3 bases and 5 bases, with 16 bases remaining between them. The DNA for the CDR3 is TGTGCCAGCAGTTATCGGGGTCAGGGGTGGGAGACCCAGTACTTC. Protein sequence: CASSYRGQGWETQYF.

A single count supports this clone. The chain carries TRBV5-8 and TRBJ1-2; D is ambiguous. Trimming removed 5 bases at V and 4 bases at J, with 12 bases between. Germline values: CDR1 SGHTS, CDR2 YDEGEE. The length of the CDR3 is 13 residues. The CDR3 DNA is TGTGCCAGCAGGTTAAGCAGTACCTATGGCTACACCTTC. This sequence encodes CASRLSSTYGYTF. The variable domain in full, completed from reference TRBV5-8 and TRBJ1-2, reads EAGVTQSPTHLIKTRGQQATLRCSPISGHTSVYWYQQALGLGLQFLLWYDEGEERNRGNFPPRFSGRQFPNYSSELNVNALELEDSALYLCASRLSSTYGYTFGSGTRLTVV.

This chain links TRBV11-2 with TRBJ1-5; D remains unclear. Germline V gene sequence: CDR1 SGHAT, CDR2 FQNNGV. Trimming removed 3 bases from V and 7 bases from J, with 10 bases in between. CDR3 size: 13 residues. As DNA, the CDR3 is TGTGCCAGCAGCTTTCGGGGAAGGCAGCCCCAGCATTTT. Its protein product is CASSFRGRQPQHF.

The rearrangement links TRBV6-6 to TRBJ2-5, with 11 bases identical to TRBD1. Germline V gives CDR1 MNHNY, CDR2 SVGAGI (reference sequence). V lost 9 bases, J lost 2 bases, and 11 bases stayed unmatched. The CDR3 length is 16 residues. CDR3 nucleotide sequence: TGTGCCAGTCACCAATCCGGGACAGGGGGTCAAGAGACCCAGTACTTC. It codes for CASHQSGTGGQETQYF.

The chain recombines TRBV19 with TRBJ2-5; D unclear. Trimming left V 3 bases short and J 3 bases short, with 14 bases between. The CDR3 consists of 15 residues. The germline gives CDR1 LNHDA, CDR2 SQIVND (reference sequence). The CDR3 coding sequence is TGTGCCAGTAGTATCTCAACGCCCTCAAAAGAGACCCAGTACTTC. Encoded protein: CASSISTPSKETQYF.

V gene TRBV27 combines with J gene TRBJ1-2; possible D gene TRBD1, 6 bases. This CDR3 has 14 residues. V was trimmed by 8 bases and J by 4 bases, leaving 17 bases between them. The V gene's germline CDR1 is MNHEY and CDR2 SMNVEV (reference sequence). CDR3 nucleotides: TGTGCCAGCGGTTACAGGGAACCTACCTATGGCTACACCTTC. Its protein is CASGYREPTYGYTF.

CDR3 sequence: CASSPEGVEQPQHF. Written as DNA, the CDR3 is TGTGCCAGCTCCCCGGAGGGGGTGGAACAGCCCCAGCATTTT. This sequence joins TRBV18 and TRBJ1-5, with D perhaps matching TRBD1 (6 bases). The CDR3 loop spans 14 amino acids. CDR1 and CDR2 (germline): KGHSH, LQKENI. Trimming cost V 6 bases and J 7 bases, with 16 bases left between them.

The rearrangement links TRBV5-4 to TRBJ1-4; maybe TRBD1 (5 bases). CDR1 and CDR2 from the germline V gene are SGHNT and YYREEE (reference sequence). Trimming shortened V by 3 bases and J by 8 bases, and 17 bases separated the two germline ends. The CDR3 is made up of 15 amino acids. CDR3 region: CASSSAAGPREKLFF. The CDR3 nucleotides are TGTGCCAGCAGCTCAGCTGCGGGACCGCGGGAAAAACTGTTTTTT.

This chain connects TRBV5-4 to TRBJ2-7, with D possibly matching TRBD2 (5 bases). Per germline, CDR1 SGHNT and CDR2 YYREEE (reference sequence). The CDR3 covers 14 residues. V lost 3 bases, J lost 7 bases, and 17 bases lay in between. CDR3 DNA sequence: TGTGCCAGCAGCTCGGATAAGTGGCGCGGGGAGCAGTACTTC. Protein product: CASSSDKWRGEQYF.

In regard to this clone: Other DNA variants within this sample encode the same CDR3. The genes are TRBV18 and TRBJ2-5; TRBD1 aligns across 7 bases. V was clipped by 2 bases and J by 1 base; unmatched bases: 1. The CDR3 runs 14 residues. CDR1 KGHSH and CDR2 LQKENI come from the germline V gene. The CDR3 sequence: CASSPGQAQETQYF. In DNA, the CDR3 is TGTGCCAGCTCACCAGGACAGGCCCAAGAGACCCAGTACTTC.

This clone was seen a few times. The V gene is TRBV2, the J gene TRBJ1-5; 7 nucleotides agree with TRBD1. The CDR3 is 15 amino acids. Unmatched junction bases numbered 5, after V lost 4 bases and J lost 2 bases. The germline V gene encodes CDR1 SNHLY and CDR2 FYNNEI. DNA of the CDR3: TGTGCCAGCAGTGGACAGGGATCGCGCAATCAGCCCCAGCATTTT. It specifies CASSGQGSRNQPQHF.

Only one count was recorded for this clone. This chain links TRBV29-1 with TRBJ1-5; 8 positions match TRBD1. Germline V CDR1 and CDR2: SQVTM, ANQGSEA. Germline trimming cut 5 bases from V and 2 bases from J; bases unmatched to any gene: 5. The CDR3 contains 14 residues. The CDR3 DNA sequence: TGCAGCGTTCGGACAGGGTCGGGCAATCAGCCCCAGCATTTT. Translation gives CSVRTGSGNQPQHF.

The rearrangement links TRBV6-1 to TRBJ2-7; D might be TRBD2 (6 bases). This CDR3 has 17 residues. V was trimmed by 1 base and J by 1 base, leaving 17 bases between them. Per the germline V gene, CDR1 is MNHNS and CDR2 is SASEGT. The CDR3 coding sequence is TGTGCCAGCAGTGAAGGTCCGGGACTGTACCTATCCTACGAGCAGTACTTC. Translating it yields CASSEGPGLYLSYEQYF.

The chain joins TRBV6-4 to TRBJ2-7; 11 nucleotides agree with TRBD2. V shed 5 bases, J shed 3 bases, and the junction held 12 bases outside the gene matches. Germline CDR1 and CDR2: MRHNA and SNTAGT. The CDR3 is 17 amino acids. The CDR3 nucleotides are TGTGCCAGCAGTACGGGACTAGCGGAACATTTCGGCTACGAGCAGTACTTC. Translation gives CASSTGLAEHFGYEQYF.

The J gene is TRBJ2-6, the V gene TRBV5-1, with D unclear. V dropped 4 bases and J dropped 2 bases, with 7 bases sitting between them. Per germline, CDR1 SGHRS and CDR2 YFSETQ. The CDR3 loop spans 14 amino acids. The CDR3 DNA sequence: TGCGCCAGCAGCCTTACCACTGGGGCCAACGTCCTGACTTTC. Translating gives CASSLTTGANVLTF.

The V call is TRBV7-9, the J call TRBJ2-7; no firm D call. CDR3 size: 12 residues. V was cut by 1 base and J by 6 bases, with 7 bases left in between. Germline V gene sequence: CDR1 SEHNR, CDR2 FQNEAQ (reference sequence). This chain's CDR3 is CASSLGAPEQYF. As DNA, the CDR3 is TGTGCCAGCAGCTTAGGGGCCCCCGAGCAGTACTTC.

This chain connects TRBV5-4 to TRBJ2-7; the match to TRBD1 covers 7 bases. J was trimmed by 3 bases and V by 4 bases; bases with no gene match: 10. Germline CDR1 reads SGHNT; CDR2 reads YYREEE (reference sequence). This CDR3 contains 15 residues. The DNA of the CDR3 is TGTGCCAGCAGCCGCCCCTGGGACAGCGACTACGAGCAGTACTTC. It translates to CASSRPWDSDYEQYF.

The J gene is TRBJ1-5, the V gene TRBV2; no clear D. V was pared by 0 bases and J by 3 bases, with 9 bases between. This CDR3 is built from 15 residues. CDR1 is SNHLY and CDR2 is FYNNEI in the germline V gene. CDR3 bases: TGTGCCAGCAGTGAAGCCAACAGATTCAATCAGCCCCAGCATTTT. Translated: CASSEANRFNQPQHF. The variable domain in full, with the rest retrieved from reference TRBV2 and TRBJ1-5, is EPEVTQTPSHQVTQMGQEVILRCVPISNHLYFYWYRQILGQKVEFLVSFYNNEISEKSEIFDDQFSVERPDGSNFTLKIRSTKLEDSAMYFCASSEANRFNQPQHFGDGTRLSIL.